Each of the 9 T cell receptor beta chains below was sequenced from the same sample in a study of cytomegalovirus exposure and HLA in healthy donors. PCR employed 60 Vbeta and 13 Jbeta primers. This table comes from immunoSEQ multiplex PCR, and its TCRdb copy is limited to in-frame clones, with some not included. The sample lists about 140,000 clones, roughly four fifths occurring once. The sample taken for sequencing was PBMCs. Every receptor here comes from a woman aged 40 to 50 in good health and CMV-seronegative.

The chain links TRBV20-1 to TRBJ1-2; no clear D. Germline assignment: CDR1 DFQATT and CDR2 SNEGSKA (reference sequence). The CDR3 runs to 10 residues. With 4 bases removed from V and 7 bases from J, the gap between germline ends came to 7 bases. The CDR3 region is CSATPGGYTF. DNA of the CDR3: TGCAGTGCTACCCCCGGTGGCTACACCTTC.

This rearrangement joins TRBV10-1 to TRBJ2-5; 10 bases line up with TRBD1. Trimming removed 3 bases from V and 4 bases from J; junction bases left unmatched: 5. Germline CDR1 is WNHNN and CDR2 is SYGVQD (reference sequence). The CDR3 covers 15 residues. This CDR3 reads CASSDGQGVGETQYF. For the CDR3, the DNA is TGCGCCAGCAGTGACGGACAGGGGGTAGGAGAGACCCAGTACTTC.

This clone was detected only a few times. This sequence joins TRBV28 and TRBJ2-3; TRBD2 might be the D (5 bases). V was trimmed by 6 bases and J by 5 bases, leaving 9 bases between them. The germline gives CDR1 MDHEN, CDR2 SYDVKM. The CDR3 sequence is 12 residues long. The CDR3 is CASSFRGDTQYF. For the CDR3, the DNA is TGTGCCAGCAGCTTCCGGGGAGATACGCAGTATTTT.

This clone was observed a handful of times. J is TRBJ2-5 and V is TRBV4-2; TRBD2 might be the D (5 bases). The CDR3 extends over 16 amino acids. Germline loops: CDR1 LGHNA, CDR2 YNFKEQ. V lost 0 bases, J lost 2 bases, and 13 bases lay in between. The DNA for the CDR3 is TGTGCCAGCAGCCAAGATCCAGTGCGGGTACAAGAGACCCAGTACTTC. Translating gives CASSQDPVRVQETQYF.

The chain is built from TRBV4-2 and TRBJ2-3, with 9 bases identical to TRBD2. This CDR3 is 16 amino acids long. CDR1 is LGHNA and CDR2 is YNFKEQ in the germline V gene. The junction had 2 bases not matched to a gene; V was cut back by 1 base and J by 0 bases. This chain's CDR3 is CASSQGTSESTDTQYF. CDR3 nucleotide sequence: TGTGCCAGCAGCCAAGGGACTAGCGAGAGCACAGATACGCAGTATTTT.

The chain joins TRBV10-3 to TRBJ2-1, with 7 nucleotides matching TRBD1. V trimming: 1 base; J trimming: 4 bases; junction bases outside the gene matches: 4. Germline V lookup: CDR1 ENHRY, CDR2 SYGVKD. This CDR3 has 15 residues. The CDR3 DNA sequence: TGTGCCATCAGTGAGTTAGGACAGGCATACAATGAGCAGTTCTTC. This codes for CAISELGQAYNEQFF.

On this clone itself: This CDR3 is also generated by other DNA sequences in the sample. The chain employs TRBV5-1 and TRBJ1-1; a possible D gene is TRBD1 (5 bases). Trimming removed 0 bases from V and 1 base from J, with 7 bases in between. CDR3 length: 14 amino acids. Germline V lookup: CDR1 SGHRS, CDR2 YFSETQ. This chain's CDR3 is CASSLVGQNTEAFF. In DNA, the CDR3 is TGCGCCAGCAGCTTGGTAGGACAGAACACTGAAGCTTTCTTT.

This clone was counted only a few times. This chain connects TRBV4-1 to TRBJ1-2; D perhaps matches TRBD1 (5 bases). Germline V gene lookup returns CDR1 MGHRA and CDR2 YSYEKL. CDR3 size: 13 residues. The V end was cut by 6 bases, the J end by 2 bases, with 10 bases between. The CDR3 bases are TGCGCCAGCAGTCCTGACAGAAACTATGGCTACACCTTC. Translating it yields CASSPDRNYGYTF.

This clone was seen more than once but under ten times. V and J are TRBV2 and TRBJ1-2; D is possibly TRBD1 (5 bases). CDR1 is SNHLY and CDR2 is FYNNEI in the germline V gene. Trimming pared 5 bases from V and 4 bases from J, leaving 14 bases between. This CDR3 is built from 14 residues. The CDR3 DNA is TGTGCCAGCAGTCCCCGGGGGTATGGCTATGGCTACACCTTC. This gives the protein CASSPRGYGYGYTF.